This T cell receptor (beta chain) came from a study of blood T cell repertoires in COVID-19. In the study overall: COVID-19 samples collected from the United States, Italy and Spain covered acute and convalescent phases.

Some clones are missing from TCRdb's copy, which holds only in-frame ones; the method was immunoSEQ multiplex PCR. The sample includes 200,000 to 300,000 clones, roughly 80% of them seen just once. Per germline, CDR1 MNHEY and CDR2 SVGEGT. The CDR3 spans 15 residues. V gave up 6 bases and J gave up 6 bases, with 18 bases separating them. This TCR was recovered from a man in his 60s with acute or convalescent COVID-19. Material: peripheral blood. The chain recombines TRBV6-2 or TRBV6-3 with TRBJ2-1; maybe TRBD2 (6 bases). The CDR3 DNA reads TGTGCCAGCAGCCTAACGGGACTCCCGGGCAATGAGCAGTTCTTC. It encodes CASSLTGLPGNEQFF.